Presented here are 9 T cell receptor beta chains from one specimen sequenced in a study of T cell responses to AZD1222 COVID-19 vaccine (dated by TCRdb to the early 2020s). In the paper's terms, the time point label means: about 28 days (+/-7) after the second vaccine dose. Library generation was performed with the immunoSEQ multiplex PCR assay. In its TCRdb copy, this immuneACCESS table keeps in-frame sequences only and misses some clones. Where compared with another copy, unresolved V genes explain less than half of these, and the others have no known cause. The sample has some 67,000 clones on record, roughly 85% of them singletons. The ten largest clones add up to 5.5% to 8% of the sample. This sample comprised peripheral blood, obtained 28 days after the second AZD1222 dose. These TCRs come from an adult who received the AZD1222 COVID-19 vaccine.

The chain employs TRBV6-1 and TRBJ2-1, with 7 nucleotides matching TRBD1. The CDR3 runs to 15 residues. The ends lost 2 bases at V and 7 bases at J; junction bases unmatched: 8. Germline V gene sequence: CDR1 MNHNS, CDR2 SASEGT. CDR3 bases: TGTGCCAGCAGTGAATTCGACAGGGAGTTTAATGAGCAGTTCTTC. Protein sequence: CASSEFDREFNEQFF.

The chain uses TRBV5-6 and TRBJ1-5; weak D call: TRBD1 (5 bases). The CDR3 length is 14 residues. Germline-derived CDR1 and CDR2 are SGHDT and YYEEEE. The V end was cut by 2 bases, the J end by 3 bases, with 9 bases between. Written as DNA, the CDR3 is TGTGCCAGCAGCTTTGGGACCAACAATCAGCCCCAGCATTTT. This gives the protein CASSFGTNNQPQHF. The complete variable domain, with remaining parts taken from reference TRBV5-6 and TRBJ1-5, reads DAGVTQSPTHLIKTRGQQVTLRCSPKSGHDTVSWYQQALGQGPQFIFQYYEEEERQRGNFPDRFSGHQFPNYSSELNVNALLLGDSALYLCASSFGTNNQPQHFGDGTRLSIL.

This chain connects TRBV7-9 to TRBJ1-2, with a weak D call TRBD1 (5 bases). Trimming left V 5 bases short and J 8 bases short, with 21 bases between. CDR3 size: 15 residues. Germline loops: CDR1 SEHNR, CDR2 FQNEAQ (reference sequence). CDR3 residues: CASSVQGFHSGGYTF. CDR3 nucleotide sequence: TGTGCCAGCAGCGTCCAGGGTTTCCATTCGGGGGGCTACACCTTC.

The J gene is TRBJ1-1, the V gene TRBV11-2, with 7 nucleotides matching TRBD1. V was pared by 4 bases and J by 1 base, with 6 bases of the junction left unmatched. From germline, CDR1 is SGHAT and CDR2 FQNNGV. The CDR3 length is 15 residues. DNA of the CDR3: TGTGCCAGCAGCTGGATGGGACAGCCGAACACTGAAGCTTTCTTT. Amino acids: CASSWMGQPNTEAFF.

The chain combines TRBV2 with TRBJ2-2; D gene ambiguous. Germline lookup yields CDR1 SNHLY and CDR2 FYNNEI. V lost 3 bases and J 1 base, leaving 12 bases between the germline ends. The CDR3 covers 16 residues. CDR3 nucleotide sequence: TGTGCCAGCAGTGATTTCTCCTTGGGGAACACCGGGGAGCTGTTTTTT. Protein product: CASSDFSLGNTGELFF.

The genes are TRBV2 and TRBJ2-1; TRBD1 aligns across 12 bases. The J segment lost 9 bases and the V segment lost 11 bases, leaving 11 bases of the junction unmatched. Germline V lookup: CDR1 SNHLY, CDR2 FYNNEI. The CDR3 is 14 amino acids. DNA of the CDR3: TGTGCCTCAACCCGGGACAGGGGGCTCAGTGAGCAGTTCTTC. Protein: CASTRDRGLSEQFF.

This clone was recorded a few times. The V gene is TRBV5-1, the J gene TRBJ1-5; no reliable D call. Germline V gene lookup returns CDR1 SGHRS and CDR2 YFSETQ. The germline V and J ends were trimmed by 0 bases and 8 bases, with 9 bases remaining between them. The CDR3 extends over 13 amino acids. The CDR3 DNA reads as TGCGCCAGCAGCTTGGACAGTCTTGAGCCCCAGCATTTT. Translated, it gives CASSLDSLEPQHF.

Worth noting for this clone: The junction does not match germline at one end; this may be a read error. The rearrangement links TRBV11-2 to TRBJ1-1, with D uncertain. This CDR3 spans 13 amino acids. Germline loops: CDR1 SGHAT, CDR2 FQNNGV. The CDR3 region has the DNA TGTGCCAGCAGCCTAGAAGAGAACACTGAAGCTTTCTTT. Amino acids: CASSLEENTEAFF. Complete variable domain (other parts from reference TRBV11-2 and TRBJ1-1): EAGVAQSPRYKIIEKRQSVAFWCNPISGHATLYWYQQILGQGPKLLIQFQNNGVVDDSQLPKDRFSAERLKGVDSTLKIQPAKLEDSAVYLCASSLEENTEAFFGQGTRLTVV.

The DNA of the CDR3 is TGTGCCAGTGGCGGCGAGGGGGCCAACGTCCTGACTTTC. Its translation is CASGGEGANVLTF. This sequence joins TRBV6-4 and TRBJ2-6; D is ambiguous. This CDR3 is 13 amino acids long. Germline V gene data show CDR1 as MRHNA and CDR2 as SNTAGT. V dropped 9 bases and J dropped 4 bases, with 10 bases sitting between them.